This entry lists 24 T cell receptor beta chains sequenced from one sample in a study of T cell responses to AZD1222 COVID-19 vaccine. Data came from immunoSEQ multiplex PCR; TCRdb stores just in-frame clones and leaves some out. The sample lists about 180,000 clones, about 86% occurring once. This sample comprised peripheral blood, obtained on day 0 of AZD1222 vaccination. These receptors all come from an adult in good health.

The chain links TRBV10-2 to TRBJ1-1, with TRBD1 matching over 11 bases. After removal of 2 bases from V and 4 bases from J, the junction contained 0 bases not matched to a gene. The CDR3 is 14 amino acids. Germline V lookup: CDR1 WSHSY, CDR2 SAAADI. The CDR3 is CASSEGQGATEAFF. CDR3 sequence (DNA): TGCGCCAGCAGTGAGGGACAGGGGGCCACTGAAGCTTTCTTT.

The chain is built from TRBV7-3 and TRBJ1-5, with D perhaps TRBD1 (5 bases). This CDR3 is built from 20 residues. The V gene's germline CDR1 is SGHTA and CDR2 FQGTGA. The V and J ends lost 2 bases and 0 bases respectively, with 23 bases between them. CDR3 coding DNA: TGTGCCAGCAGCTTACAGGGCCATCTATCCCCTAAGGATAGCAATCAGCCCCAGCATTTT. Its protein product is CASSLQGHLSPKDSNQPQHF.

Comment on this clone: The junction shows a germline mismatch at one end, possibly a read error. V is TRBV6-2 or TRBV6-3 and J is TRBJ2-6; 7 bases line up with TRBD1. Germline-derived CDR1 and CDR2 are MNHEY and SVGEGT. This CDR3 is 18 amino acids long. CDR3 region: CASNYVRTGISGANVLTF. In DNA, the CDR3 is TGTGCCAGCAATTACGTGCGGACAGGAATCTCTGGGGCCAACGTCCTGACTTTC.

V and J are TRBV4-1 and TRBJ1-1, with D possibly TRBD1 on 6 matching bases. This CDR3 has 15 residues. V dropped 6 bases and J dropped 4 bases, with 18 bases sitting between them. Germline V CDR1 and CDR2: MGHRA, YSYEKL. Written as DNA, the CDR3 is TGCGCCAGCAGTTTAGGGGCCAGGGGCCGCACTGAAGCTTTCTTT. It yields the protein CASSLGARGRTEAFF.

The chain links TRBV6-5 to TRBJ2-1, with TRBD2 matching 8 bases. Looked up from germline, CDR1 is MNHEY and CDR2 is SVGAGI. The CDR3 has 15 residues. V shed 6 bases, J shed 6 bases, and the junction held 10 bases outside the gene matches. The CDR3 protein is CASRRGKRGSNEQFF. The CDR3, as DNA: TGTGCCAGCAGACGAGGGAAGCGGGGGTCCAATGAGCAGTTCTTC.

This chain connects TRBV7-2 to TRBJ1-2; D perhaps matches TRBD1 (5 bases). Trimming removed 0 bases from V and 4 bases from J, with 12 bases in between. Germline CDR1 and CDR2: SGHTA and FQGNSA. The CDR3 extends over 15 amino acids. CDR3 DNA: TGTGCCAGCAGCTTAGCCCCGGGACGGAGCTATGGCTACACCTTC. Its translation is CASSLAPGRSYGYTF.

This sequence joins TRBV6-1 and TRBJ2-7; 10 bases are shared with TRBD1. The CDR3 runs to 15 residues. The V gene's germline CDR1 is MNHNS and CDR2 SASEGT. The J segment lost 0 bases and the V segment lost 1 base, leaving 0 bases of the junction unmatched. CDR3 residues: CASSEGTGGSYEQYF. The CDR3 bases are TGTGCCAGCAGTGAAGGGACAGGGGGCTCCTACGAGCAGTACTTC.

V usage is TRBV19 and J usage is TRBJ1-6, with TRBD1 matching 7 bases. The germline V gene has CDR1 LNHDA and CDR2 SQIVND (reference sequence). The V segment lost 7 bases and the J segment 5 bases; nucleotides outside the gene matches: 11. The CDR3 consists of 16 residues. This chain's CDR3 is CASKRDRGSDNSPLHF. The CDR3 DNA follows: TGTGCCAGTAAAAGGGACAGAGGATCCGATAATTCACCCCTCCACTTT.

The rearrangement links TRBV5-6 to TRBJ1-2; 7 nucleotides align to TRBD1. V lost 3 bases and J lost 5; bases outside the gene matches: 7. There are 14 residues in the CDR3. Germline loops: CDR1 SGHDT, CDR2 YYEEEE. Here the CDR3 DNA reads TGTGCCAGCAGCTGGACAGGTCGATCTTATGGCTACACCTTC. This sequence encodes CASSWTGRSYGYTF.

This rearrangement joins TRBV9 to TRBJ1-6; D is uncertain. Trimming took off 3 bases at V and 0 bases at J, with 10 bases between the two ends. CDR3 length: 16 amino acids. From germline, CDR1 is SGDLS and CDR2 YYNGEE. CDR3 in amino acids: CASSDNPSSYNSPLHF. In DNA, the CDR3 is TGTGCCAGCAGCGATAATCCCAGCTCCTATAATTCACCCCTCCACTTT.

V gene TRBV3-1 (or the pseudogene TRBV3-2) combines with J gene TRBJ1-5; weak D call: TRBD1 (6 bases). Germline V gene data show CDR1 as LGHDT and CDR2 as YNNKEL (reference sequence). The CDR3 length is 14 residues. V was trimmed by 3 bases and J by 7 bases, leaving 13 bases between them. CDR3 residues: CASSQGARWQPQHF. The CDR3 nucleotides are TGTGCCAGCAGCCAGGGGGCACGGTGGCAGCCCCAGCATTTT.

This chain links TRBV5-5 with TRBJ2-1, with 11 positions matching TRBD2. CDR1 is SGHKS, CDR2 YYEKEE, per germline (reference sequence). Losses at the gene ends were 0 bases for V and 2 bases for J; bases not matched to a gene: 7. The CDR3 covers 18 residues. Here the CDR3 DNA reads TGTGCCAGCAGCTTGGTCCTAGCGGGGGGCCTCACCTACAATGAGCAGTTCTTC. Translating gives CASSLVLAGGLTYNEQFF.

The rearrangement joins TRBV24-1 to TRBJ1-4; a possible D gene is TRBD1 (5 bases). Trimming took 1 base from V and 3 from J, leaving 8 bases between them. CDR1 KGHDR and CDR2 SFDVKD come from the germline V gene. The CDR3 is made up of 15 amino acids. Written as DNA, the CDR3 is TGTGCCACCAGTGATTTCAGGGATCCTAATGAAAAACTGTTTTTT. Its protein is CATSDFRDPNEKLFF.

This rearrangement joins TRBV2 to TRBJ1-2; TRBD1 matches at 7 bases. Germline CDR1 SNHLY, CDR2 FYNNEI. CDR3 length: 15 residues. Trimming removed 6 bases from V and 4 bases from J; junction bases left unmatched: 11. The CDR3 coding sequence is TGTGCCAGCAGCCAGAATAGGGGGCGAAGCTATGGCTACACCTTC. It translates to CASSQNRGRSYGYTF.

The gene calls are TRBV18 and TRBJ2-3, with D hard to call. V was cut by 0 bases and J by 4 bases, with 2 bases left in between. Germline V gene data show CDR1 as KGHSH and CDR2 as LQKENI. The CDR3 is 12 amino acids. The CDR3 spells CASSPPSDTQYF. CDR3 in DNA: TGTGCCAGCTCACCACCCTCAGATACGCAGTATTTT.

The chain couples TRBV11-2 to TRBJ2-1, with 12 bases aligning to TRBD2. The CDR3 extends over 19 amino acids. Losses at the gene ends were 1 base for V and 1 base for J; bases not matched to a gene: 8. Germline assignment: CDR1 SGHAT and CDR2 FQNNGV. The CDR3 here is CASSLVVLAGGSSYNEQFF. In DNA, the CDR3 is TGTGCCAGCAGCTTAGTTGTACTAGCGGGGGGCTCGTCCTACAATGAGCAGTTCTTC.

This chain joins TRBV6-5 and TRBJ1-6; tentative D call: TRBD1 (6 bases). V was trimmed by 6 bases and J by 5 bases, leaving 11 bases between them. Per germline, CDR1 MNHEY and CDR2 SVGAGI. The CDR3 consists of 14 residues. The DNA of the CDR3 is TGTGCCAGCAGGGCAGGGGACCATAATTCACCCCTCCACTTT. Amino acid sequence: CASRAGDHNSPLHF.

This clone was observed many times. The rearrangement uses TRBV2 and TRBJ2-7, with 7 positions matching TRBD1. Trimming removed 7 bases from V and 3 bases from J; junction bases left unmatched: 12. Germline values: CDR1 SNHLY, CDR2 FYNNEI. The CDR3 contains 15 residues. Written as DNA, the CDR3 is TGTGCCAGCAACGTTCCGGGACAGCCCCACTACGAGCAGTACTTC. Translating gives CASNVPGQPHYEQYF.

The rearrangement uses TRBV25-1 and TRBJ1-2; TRBD1 is a possible D gene (5 bases). Trimming removed 3 bases at V and 8 bases at J, with 19 bases between. CDR3 size: 15 residues. Germline V lookup: CDR1 MGHDK, CDR2 SYGVNS. CDR3 region: CASSDPGTSVGGYTF. CDR3 in DNA: TGTGCCAGCAGTGACCCCGGGACGTCGGTGGGAGGCTACACCTTC.

V gene TRBV2 combines with J gene TRBJ2-3; TRBD2 is a possible D gene (6 bases). CDR3 size: 15 residues. The germline V gene encodes CDR1 SNHLY and CDR2 FYNNEI. The germline V and J ends were trimmed by 7 bases and 5 bases, with 19 bases remaining between them. The CDR3 loop reads CASNREGRGRDTQYF. CDR3 DNA: TGTGCCAGCAATAGAGAGGGACGGGGGAGAGATACGCAGTATTTT.

The V call is TRBV5-1, the J call TRBJ2-7; tentatively, D is TRBD2 (6 bases). The CDR3 runs 13 residues. V was trimmed by 0 bases and J by 5 bases, leaving 9 bases between them. Germline-derived CDR1 and CDR2 are SGHRS and YFSETQ. The CDR3 sequence is CASSLAREDEQYF. CDR3 DNA sequence: TGCGCCAGCAGCTTGGCTAGGGAGGACGAGCAGTACTTC.

The gene calls are TRBV4-3 and TRBJ1-2; possibly TRBD1 for D (6 bases). The CDR3 is 15 residues long. V was trimmed by 1 base and J by 5 bases, leaving 14 bases between them. Germline V lookup: CDR1 LGHNA, CDR2 YSLEER. As DNA, the CDR3 is TGCGCCAGCAGCCAAGGGGGAGGGGGAGAGTATGGCTACACCTTC. It is translated as CASSQGGGGEYGYTF.

The chain couples TRBV9 to TRBJ2-3; 13 bases map to TRBD2. Germline assignment: CDR1 SGDLS and CDR2 YYNGEE. The CDR3 has 16 amino acids. The junction had 4 bases not matched to a gene; V was cut back by 4 bases and J by 2 bases. The CDR3 spells CASSPGLAGVTDTQYF. For the CDR3, the DNA is TGTGCCAGCAGCCCTGGACTAGCGGGGGTCACAGATACGCAGTATTTT.

This chain uses TRBV28 with TRBJ1-6; D uncertain. Germline CDR1 MDHEN, CDR2 SYDVKM. CDR3 length: 12 amino acids. Trimming removed 6 bases from V and 13 bases from J, with 13 bases in between. For the CDR3, the DNA is TGTGCCAGCAGGTATTCCTTCATGCCCCTCCACTTT. Its translation: CASRYSFMPLHF.